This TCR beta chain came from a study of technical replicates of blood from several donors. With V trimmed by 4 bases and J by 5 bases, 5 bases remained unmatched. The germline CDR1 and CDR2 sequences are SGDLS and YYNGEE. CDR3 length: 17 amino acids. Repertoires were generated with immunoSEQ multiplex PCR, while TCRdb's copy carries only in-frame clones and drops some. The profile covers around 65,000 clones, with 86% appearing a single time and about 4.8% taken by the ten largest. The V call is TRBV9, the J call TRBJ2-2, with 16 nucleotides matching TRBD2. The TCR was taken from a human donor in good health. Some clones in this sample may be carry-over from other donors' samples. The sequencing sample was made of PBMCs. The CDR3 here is CASSTGLAGGLTGELFF. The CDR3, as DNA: TGTGCCAGCAGCACGGGACTAGCGGGGGGGCTTACCGGGGAGCTGTTTTTT.